This T cell receptor (beta chain) comes out of a study of blood T cell repertoires in COVID-19. At the level of the study: Samples came from the United States, Italy and Spain, spanning acute and convalescent COVID-19. T cells, B-cell-depleted T cells, or PBMCs supplied cDNA or gDNA.

Trimming cost V 4 bases and J 8 bases, with 15 bases left between them. The CDR3 extends over 14 amino acids. Per the germline V gene, CDR1 is SGHKS and CDR2 is YYEKEE (reference sequence). In the source study's methods: Estimated nucleated cell counts came from reference gene primer amplification. Here immunoSEQ multiplex PCR was the method, and the copy in TCRdb shows in-frame clones only, minus some. V and J calls and clone size come straight from that table; D and trimming were deduced from the DNA. The sample shows about 310,000 clones, more than 75% of them seen only once. The sequencing input was peripheral blood. The receptor comes from a woman in her fifties or sixties who had recovered from COVID-19. The genes are TRBV5-5 and TRBJ2-2; D is perhaps TRBD2 (6 bases). The DNA of the CDR3 is TGTGCCAGCAGCCCTGCGGGGCGATTTGGGGAGCTGTTTTTT. Its protein is CASSPAGRFGELFF.